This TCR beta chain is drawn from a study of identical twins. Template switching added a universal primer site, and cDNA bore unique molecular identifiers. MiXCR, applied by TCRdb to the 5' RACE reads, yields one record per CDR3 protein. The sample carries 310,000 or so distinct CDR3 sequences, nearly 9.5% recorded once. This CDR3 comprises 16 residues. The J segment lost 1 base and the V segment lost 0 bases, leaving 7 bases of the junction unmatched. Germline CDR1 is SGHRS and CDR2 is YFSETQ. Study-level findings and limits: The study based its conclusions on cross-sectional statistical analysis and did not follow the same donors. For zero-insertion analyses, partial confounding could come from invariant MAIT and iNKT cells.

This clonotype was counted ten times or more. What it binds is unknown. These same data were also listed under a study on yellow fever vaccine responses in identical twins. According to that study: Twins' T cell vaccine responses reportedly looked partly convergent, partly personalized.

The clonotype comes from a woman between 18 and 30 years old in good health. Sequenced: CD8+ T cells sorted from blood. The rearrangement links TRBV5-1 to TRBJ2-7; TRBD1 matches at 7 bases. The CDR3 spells CASSLGQGLPSYEQYF. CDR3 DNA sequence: TGCGCCAGCAGCTTGGGACAGGGCCTCCCTTCCTACGAGCAGTACTTC.